This entry concerns a single T cell receptor beta chain. Germline loops: CDR1 SGHRS, CDR2 YFSETQ. CDR3 length: 15 residues. V shed 4 bases, J shed 7 bases, and the junction held 12 bases outside the gene matches. The data originate from a study of blood T cells in healthy people across ages. It was with a sample-barcoded 5' primer and a J-beta primer mix that a second PCR of roughly 7 to 12 cycles was run. Each cDNA molecule was tagged by a template-switch adaptor with 12 random nucleotides. TCRdb used MiXCR to reprocess the 5' RACE reads, holding one entry per CDR3 protein. This sample has 2 million or so distinct CDR3 sequences, with just under 50% found just once.

The sequencing sample was made of blood. The V call is TRBV5-1, the J call TRBJ2-7; 9 bases map to TRBD1. The source is a woman between 40 and 50 years old in good health. The chain's CDR3 is CASSLQGQGHNEQYF. CDR3 bases: TGCGCCAGCAGCCTTCAGGGACAGGGACACAATGAGCAGTACTTC.